These T cell receptor beta chains were read from a single sample in a study of T cell clones after liver transplantation. Profiling relied on immunoSEQ multiplex PCR, and the TCRdb table lists in-frame clones only, not all of them. The sample has tens of thousands of clones, about 86% seen once. This material consisted of CD8+ T cells from blood, taken 12 months after liver transplant. The receptors stem from a human patient who received a liver transplant. Some T cells may possibly be graft donor cells. Each CDR3 is given with its conserved first and last residue. A D gene is named only where the DNA matches it firmly. Part of the rows lack a size; the others show once, few, many or a class for expanded clones.

V gene	J gene	clone size	D gene	CDR3 DNA	CDR3 protein
TRBV5-4	TRBJ2-2	-	-	TGTGCCAGCAGCCTACGGGATACCGGGGAGCTGTTTTTT	CASSLRDTGELFF
TRBV19	TRBJ2-1	-	TRBD2	TGTGCCAGTAGTACCCCTCGACTAGCGGGAGTGGTGGATGAGCAGTTCTTC	CASSTPRLAGVVDEQFF
TRBV5-1	TRBJ2-1	-	-	TGCGCCAGCAGCTTGGGGCTCGGCTACCTATACAATGAGCAGTTCTTC	CASSLGLGYLYNEQFF
TRBV7-9	TRBJ2-7	-	-	TGTGCCAGCAGCGCCGGGAATTACGAGCAGTACTTC	CASSAGNYEQYF
TRBV27	TRBJ2-5	-	-	TGTGCCAGCAGTTTAAGGGACAACGAAGAGACCCAGTACTTC	CASSLRDNEETQYF
TRBV7-9	TRBJ2-1	few	-	TGTGCCAGCAGCTTAGCTGGGAAATGGAATGAGCAGTTCTTC	CASSLAGKWNEQFF
TRBV19	TRBJ1-1	-	-	TGTGCCAGTAGTATGGACCTGGAAACTGAAGCTTTCTTT	CASSMDLETEAFF
TRBV28	TRBJ1-1	-	-	TGTGCCAGCAGTGTTAGGAACACTGAAGCTTTCTTT	CASSVRNTEAFF
TRBV28	TRBJ2-5	-	TRBD1	TGTGCCAGCCTAGACAGGGGGTACCAAGAGACCCAGTACTTC	CASLDRGYQETQYF
TRBV28	TRBJ1-1	-	TRBD1	TGTGCCAGCAGTTTCTCCAGGGGGCCAAACACTGAAGCTTTCTTT	CASSFSRGPNTEAFF
TRBV5-4	TRBJ2-3	-	-	TGTGCCGGGGTTGGCACAGATACGCAGTATTTT	CAGVGTDTQYF
TRBV16	TRBJ1-1	-	-	TGTGCCAGCAGCCAGGTAGGCCCCTCCAACACTGAAGCTTTCTTT	CASSQVGPSNTEAFF
TRBV18	TRBJ1-1	once	TRBD1	TGTGCCAGCTCACCACGGACAGGAGTGAACACTGAAGCTTTCTTT	CASSPRTGVNTEAFF
TRBV2	TRBJ2-5	few	-	TGTGCCAGCAGTGAGTTACAAGAGACCCAGTACTTC	CASSELQETQYF
TRBV19	TRBJ2-5	-	-	TGTGCCAGTAGTTTGGGCCACGTTCATGGGTTGGCAAAAGAGACCCAGTACTTC	CASSLGHVHGLAKETQYF
TRBV6-5	TRBJ2-7	-	-	TGTGCCAGCAGGGGTACCAAGGGCGAGCAGTACTTC	CASRGTKGEQYF
TRBV7-2	TRBJ1-2	once	-	TGTGCCAGCAGCCCCTTGTCATCACCCTATGGCTACACCTTC	CASSPLSSPYGYTF
TRBV19	TRBJ2-3	-	TRBD2	TGTGCCAGTAGTATAGGAAGCGGGAGGAGCGGAGATACGCAGTATTTT	CASSIGSGRSGDTQYF
TRBV2	TRBJ1-3	-	-	TGTGCCAGCACGGGGGCTGGAAACACCATATATTTT	CASTGAGNTIYF
TRBV28	TRBJ1-2	-	-	TGTGCCAGCAGTTTTAGTCGGGGGCGCGGCTACACCTTC	CASSFSRGRGYTF
TRBV9	TRBJ1-2	few	-	TGTGCCAGCAGCCAAGAGGACGGTGGCTACACCTTC	CASSQEDGGYTF
TRBV25-1	TRBJ2-7	-	TRBD2	TGTGCCAGCACCCCTTGGGGGAGGGCCGGAGAGCAGTACTTC	CASTPWGRAGEQYF
TRBV28	TRBJ2-7	-	TRBD2	TGTGCCAGCAGTTTATTGTTAGCGGGCGATAGCTCCTACGAGCAGTACTTC	CASSLLLAGDSSYEQYF